The clone carrying this T cell receptor (beta chain) was observed a handful of times. The antigen is undetermined. These data originate in a study of T-cell memory formation after mild COVID-19. Regarding the study as a whole: Some clones that responded turned up in pre-infection memory, which suggests that cross-reactive memory joined in. Unconfirmed was the SARS-CoV-2 specificity of second-wave clones that peaked on day 37. Contracting CD8+ clones were enriched in EMRA, CD4+ mainly in CM and EM.

The length of the CDR3 is 14 residues. Germline V gene lookup returns CDR1 KGHSH and CDR2 LQKENI. V was pared by 0 bases and J by 4 bases, with 8 bases between. From 5'RACE with constant-segment primers came TCR alpha and TCR beta cDNA libraries that carried sample barcodes and UMIs. One entry per CDR3 protein, called by TCRdb with MiXCR from the 5' RACE reads. The table records about 210,000 distinct CDR3 sequences, about 27% of them present only once. V gene TRBV18 combines with J gene TRBJ2-3; D is ambiguous. What was sequenced was PBMCs or a T cell subset sorted from them (not recorded which). This TCR came from an adult woman who had mild COVID-19 (a few samples of this study predate the infection). Cell type and time point are not known. In nucleotides, the CDR3 is TGTGCCAGCTCACCACCCATTTTGGCAGATACGCAGTATTTT. It specifies CASSPPILADTQYF.